This T cell receptor (beta chain) was observed in a study of human T cells and chemical hapten exposure. TCRdb processed the RACE reads anew with MiXCR; each CDR3 protein has one entry. Of about 120,000 distinct CDR3 sequences detected, 13% appear once; the ten largest clones hold about 3%. This clonotype occurred a few times. Time point described: pre-sensitization, week 0. Documented treatment: therapeutic diphenylcyclopropenone sensitization with weekly scalp DPC. The ends were cut back, 5 bases at V and 0 bases at J, with 14 bases in the middle. Germline V lookup: CDR1 SEHNR, CDR2 FQNEAQ (reference sequence). This CDR3 spans 16 amino acids.

The sequences come from whole blood, collected in connection with sensitization to the hapten diphenylcyclopropenone (DPC). The chain has TRBV7-9 and TRBJ2-1; D call uncertain. This receptor was taken from a woman aged 18 to 35 with alopecia areata. Some clones in this sample may be carry-over from other donors' samples. CDR3 in amino acids: CASSNPKGPSYNEQFF. The CDR3 nucleotides read TGTGCCAGCAGCAATCCCAAGGGCCCCTCCTACAATGAGCAGTTCTTC.